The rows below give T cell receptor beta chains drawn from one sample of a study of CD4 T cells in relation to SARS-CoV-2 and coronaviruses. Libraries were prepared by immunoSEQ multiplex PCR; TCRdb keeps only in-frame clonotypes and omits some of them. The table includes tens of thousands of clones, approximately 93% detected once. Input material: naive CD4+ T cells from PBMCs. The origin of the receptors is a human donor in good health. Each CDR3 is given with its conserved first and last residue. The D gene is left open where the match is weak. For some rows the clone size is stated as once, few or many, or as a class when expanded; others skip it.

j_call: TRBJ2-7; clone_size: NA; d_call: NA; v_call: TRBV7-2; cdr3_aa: CASSFVGGSYEQYF; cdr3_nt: TGTGCCAGCAGCTTCGTCGGGGGCTCCTACGAGCAGTACTTC
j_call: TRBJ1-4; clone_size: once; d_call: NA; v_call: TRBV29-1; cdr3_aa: CSVGTRAATNEKLFF; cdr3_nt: TGCAGCGTTGGGACTCGGGCCGCAACTAATGAAAAACTGTTTTTT
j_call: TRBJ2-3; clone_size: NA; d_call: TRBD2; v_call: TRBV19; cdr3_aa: CASSITAASGGADTQYF; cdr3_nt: TGTGCCAGTAGTATAACAGCCGCTAGCGGGGGTGCAGATACGCAGTATTTT
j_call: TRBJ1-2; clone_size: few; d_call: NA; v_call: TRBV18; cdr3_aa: CASSLSTAGDIGYTF; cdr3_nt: TGTGCCAGCTCCCTCTCAACCGCAGGGGATATTGGCTACACCTTC
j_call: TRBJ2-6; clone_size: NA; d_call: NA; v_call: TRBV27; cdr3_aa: CASRGQISGANVLTF; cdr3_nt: TGTGCCAGCAGGGGGCAGATCTCTGGGGCCAACGTCCTGACTTTC
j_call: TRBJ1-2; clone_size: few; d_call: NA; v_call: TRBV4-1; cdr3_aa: CASSQPGAYNYGYTF; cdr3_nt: TGCGCCAGCAGCCAACCAGGAGCCTATAACTATGGCTACACCTTC
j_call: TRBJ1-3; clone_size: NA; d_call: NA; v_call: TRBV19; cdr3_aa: CASSMVADSGNTIYF; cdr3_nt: TGTGCCAGTAGTATGGTGGCAGACTCTGGAAACACCATATATTTT
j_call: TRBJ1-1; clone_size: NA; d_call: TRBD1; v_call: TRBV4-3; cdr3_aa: CASSQIRQGALNTEAFF; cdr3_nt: TGCGCCAGCAGCCAGATCCGACAGGGGGCCTTGAACACTGAAGCTTTCTTT
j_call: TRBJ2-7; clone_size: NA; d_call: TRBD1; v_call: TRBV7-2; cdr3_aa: CASSRTGTYEQYF; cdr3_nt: TGTGCCAGCAGCCGGACAGGGACCTACGAGCAGTACTTC
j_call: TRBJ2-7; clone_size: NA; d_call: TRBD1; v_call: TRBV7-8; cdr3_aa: CASSPLTGVSYEQYF; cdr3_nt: TGTGCCAGCAGCCCCCTTACAGGGGTCTCCTACGAGCAGTACTTC
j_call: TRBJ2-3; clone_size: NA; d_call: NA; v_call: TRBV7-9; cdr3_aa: CASSFSGSSDTQYF; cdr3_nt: TGTGCCAGCAGCTTTAGCGGTTCATCGGATACGCAGTATTTT
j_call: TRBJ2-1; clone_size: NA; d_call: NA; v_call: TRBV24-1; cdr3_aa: CATSDPGVGQGSYNEQFF; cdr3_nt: TGTGCCACCAGTGATCCGGGTGTGGGGCAGGGGTCCTACAATGAGCAGTTCTTC
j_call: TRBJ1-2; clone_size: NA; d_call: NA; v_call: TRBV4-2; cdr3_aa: CASSQDLADRGSIPTNYGYTF; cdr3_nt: TGTGCCAGCAGCCAAGATTTGGCGGACCGGGGCTCAATCCCCACTAACTATGGCTACACCTTC
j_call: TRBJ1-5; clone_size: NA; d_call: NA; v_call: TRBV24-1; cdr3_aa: CATSDSTGGTDAQHF; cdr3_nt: TGTGCCACCAGTGATTCGACCGGGGGGACCGACGCACAGCATTTT
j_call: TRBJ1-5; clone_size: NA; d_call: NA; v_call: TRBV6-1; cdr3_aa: CASSEVPSYSNQPQHF; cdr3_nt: TGTGCCAGCAGTGAAGTGCCGTCCTATAGCAATCAGCCCCAGCATTTT
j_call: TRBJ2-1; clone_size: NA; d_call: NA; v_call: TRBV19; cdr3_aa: CASSADSSYNEQFF; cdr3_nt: TGTGCCAGTAGTGCGGACAGCTCCTACAATGAGCAGTTCTTC
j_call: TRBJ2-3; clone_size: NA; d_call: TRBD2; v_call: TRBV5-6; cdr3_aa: CASSLSLLAGGADTQYF; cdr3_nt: TGTGCCAGCAGCCTCTCGCTACTAGCGGGGGGTGCAGATACGCAGTATTTT
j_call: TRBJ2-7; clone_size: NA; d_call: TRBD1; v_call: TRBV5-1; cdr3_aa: CASSPAGTGGYEQYF; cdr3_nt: TGCGCCAGCAGCCCGGCTGGGACAGGGGGCTACGAGCAGTACTTC
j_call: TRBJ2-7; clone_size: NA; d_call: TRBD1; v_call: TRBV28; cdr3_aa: CASSPLSLGTAYEQYF; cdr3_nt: TGTGCCAGCAGTCCGTTATCCCTCGGGACAGCCTACGAGCAGTACTTC
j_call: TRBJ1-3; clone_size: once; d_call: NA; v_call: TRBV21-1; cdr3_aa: CASSKGVGDRVDSGNTIYF; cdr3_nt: TGTGCCAGCAGCAAAGGGGTCGGGGACAGGGTAGACTCTGGAAACACCATATATTTT
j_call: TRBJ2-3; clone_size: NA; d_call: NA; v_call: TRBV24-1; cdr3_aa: CATSATGTDTQYF; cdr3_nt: TGTGCCACCAGTGCTACGGGCACAGATACGCAGTATTTT
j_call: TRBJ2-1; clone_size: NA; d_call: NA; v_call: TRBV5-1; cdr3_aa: CASKTDNSYNEQFF; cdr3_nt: TGCGCCAGCAAGACGGACAACTCCTACAATGAGCAGTTCTTC
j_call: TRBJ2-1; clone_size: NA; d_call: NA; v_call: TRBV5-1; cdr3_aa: CASRWTDSSYNEQFF; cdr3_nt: TGCGCCAGCAGGTGGACAGATAGCTCCTACAATGAGCAGTTCTTC
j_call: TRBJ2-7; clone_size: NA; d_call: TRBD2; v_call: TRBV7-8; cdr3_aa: CASSSPGLGSYEQYF; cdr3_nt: TGTGCCAGCAGCTCCCCGGGACTAGGGTCCTACGAGCAGTACTTC
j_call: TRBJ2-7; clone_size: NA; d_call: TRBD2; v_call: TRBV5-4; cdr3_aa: CASSVETSGTPEQYF; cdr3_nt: TGTGCCAGCAGCGTCGAGACTAGCGGGACTCCCGAGCAGTACTTC
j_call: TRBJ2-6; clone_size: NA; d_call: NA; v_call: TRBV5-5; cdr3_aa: CASRRADHSGANVLTF; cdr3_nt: TGTGCCAGCAGAAGGGCAGACCACTCTGGGGCCAACGTCCTGACTTTC
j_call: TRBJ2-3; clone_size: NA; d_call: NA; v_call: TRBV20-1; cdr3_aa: CSAREGPLGYF; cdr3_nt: TGCAGTGCTAGAGAGGGACCCTTAGGGTATTTT
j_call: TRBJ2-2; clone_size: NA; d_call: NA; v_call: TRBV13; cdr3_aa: CASSFLGNQGELFF; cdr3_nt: TGTGCCAGCAGCTTTCTGGGGAACCAGGGGGAGCTGTTTTTT
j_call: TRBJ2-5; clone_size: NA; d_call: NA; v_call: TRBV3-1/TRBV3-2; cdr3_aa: CASSQEGAQETQYF; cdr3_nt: TGTGCCAGCAGCCAAGAAGGGGCTCAAGAGACCCAGTACTTC
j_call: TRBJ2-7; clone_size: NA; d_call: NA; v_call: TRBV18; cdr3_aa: CASHQMGEQYF; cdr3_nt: TGTGCCAGCCATCAGATGGGCGAGCAGTACTTC
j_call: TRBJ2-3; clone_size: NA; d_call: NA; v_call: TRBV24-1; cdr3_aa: CATSVTGAGTDTQYF; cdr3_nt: TGTGCCACCAGTGTTACGGGGGCGGGCACAGATACGCAGTATTTT
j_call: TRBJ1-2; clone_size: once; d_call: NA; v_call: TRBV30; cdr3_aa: CAWSVSTYGYTF; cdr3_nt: TGTGCCTGGAGTGTAAGCACATATGGCTACACCTTC
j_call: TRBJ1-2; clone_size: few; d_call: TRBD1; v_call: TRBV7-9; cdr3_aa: CASSLGTGIELDYGYTF; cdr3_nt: TGTGCCAGCAGCTTAGGGACAGGGATAGAACTTGACTATGGCTACACCTTC
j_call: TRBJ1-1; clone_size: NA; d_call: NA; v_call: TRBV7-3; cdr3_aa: CASSPAVVVNTEAFF; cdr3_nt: TGTGCCAGCAGCCCCGCGGTAGTGGTGAACACTGAAGCTTTCTTT
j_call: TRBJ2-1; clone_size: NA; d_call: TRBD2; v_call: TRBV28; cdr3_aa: CASTFVSGGSLGNEQFF; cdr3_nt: TGTGCCAGCACGTTTGTTTCGGGAGGTAGCCTAGGCAATGAGCAGTTCTTC
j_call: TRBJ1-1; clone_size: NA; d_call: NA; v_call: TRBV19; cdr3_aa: CASTTGRAHTEAFF; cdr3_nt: TGTGCCAGTACCACGGGTAGGGCACACACTGAAGCTTTCTTT
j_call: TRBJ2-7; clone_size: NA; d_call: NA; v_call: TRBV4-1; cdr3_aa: CASSQALGVRTYEQYF; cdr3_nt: TGCGCCAGCAGCCAGGCCTTGGGCGTTAGGACCTACGAGCAGTACTTC
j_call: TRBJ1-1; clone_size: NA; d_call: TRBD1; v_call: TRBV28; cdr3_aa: CASSFRQGVHTEAFF; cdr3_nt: TGTGCCAGCAGTTTTCGACAGGGGGTTCACACTGAAGCTTTCTTT
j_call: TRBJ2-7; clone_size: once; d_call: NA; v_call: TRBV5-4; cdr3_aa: CASSFGGGSSYEQYF; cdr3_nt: TGTGCCAGCAGCTTTGGCGGGGGCTCCTCCTACGAGCAGTACTTC
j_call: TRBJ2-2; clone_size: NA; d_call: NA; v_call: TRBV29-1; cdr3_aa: CSVRAPGELFF; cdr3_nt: TGCAGCGTTAGAGCTCCCGGGGAGCTGTTTTTT
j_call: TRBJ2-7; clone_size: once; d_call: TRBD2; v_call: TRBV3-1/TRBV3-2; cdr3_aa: CASSRLAGEEGQYF; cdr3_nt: TGTGCCAGCAGCCGACTAGCGGGAGAGGAGGGGCAGTACTTC
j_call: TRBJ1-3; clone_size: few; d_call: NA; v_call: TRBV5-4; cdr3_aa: CASSLGTAVSGNTIYF; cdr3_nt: TGTGCCAGCAGCTTGGGGACAGCAGTCTCTGGAAACACCATATATTTT
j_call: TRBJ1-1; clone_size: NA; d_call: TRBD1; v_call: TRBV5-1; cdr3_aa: CASKIGGATEAFF; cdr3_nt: TGCGCCAGCAAAATAGGGGGCGCGACTGAAGCTTTCTTT
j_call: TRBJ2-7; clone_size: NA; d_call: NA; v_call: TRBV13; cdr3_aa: CASSGGTEHSNSYEQYF; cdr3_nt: TGTGCCAGCAGCGGAGGGACAGAACATTCTAATTCCTACGAGCAGTACTTC
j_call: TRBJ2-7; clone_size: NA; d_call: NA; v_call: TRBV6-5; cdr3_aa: CASSSTGLAFYEQYF; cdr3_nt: TGTGCCAGCAGTTCCACTGGGCTCGCCTTCTACGAGCAGTACTTC
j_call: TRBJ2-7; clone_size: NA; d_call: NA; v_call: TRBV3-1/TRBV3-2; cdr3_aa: CASSLRVRSYEQYF; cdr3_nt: TGTGCCAGCAGCCTCAGGGTTCGCTCCTACGAGCAGTACTTC
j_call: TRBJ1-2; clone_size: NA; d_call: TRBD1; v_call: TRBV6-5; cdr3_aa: CASSSSRTGLNYGYTF; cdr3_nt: TGTGCCAGCAGTTCGAGCCGGACAGGGCTCAACTATGGCTACACCTTC
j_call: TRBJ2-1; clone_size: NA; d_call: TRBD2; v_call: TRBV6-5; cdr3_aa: CASSYGGLANNNEQFF; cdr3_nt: TGTGCCAGCAGTTACGGGGGACTAGCGAATAACAATGAGCAGTTCTTC
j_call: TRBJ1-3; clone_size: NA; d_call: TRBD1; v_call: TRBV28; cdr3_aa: CASSSGGQGGNTIYF; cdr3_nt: TGTGCCAGCAGTTCGGGGGGACAGGGAGGAAACACCATATATTTT
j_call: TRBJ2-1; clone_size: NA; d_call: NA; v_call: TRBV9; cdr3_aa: CASSVEAGTYNEQFF; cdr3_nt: TGTGCCAGCAGCGTAGAGGCTGGTACCTACAATGAGCAGTTCTTC
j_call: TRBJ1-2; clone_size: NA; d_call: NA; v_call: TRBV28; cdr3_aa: CASSPPRGSYGYTF; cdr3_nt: TGTGCCAGCAGTCCCCCCCGCGGAAGCTATGGCTACACCTTC
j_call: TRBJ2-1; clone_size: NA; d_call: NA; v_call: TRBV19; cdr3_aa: CASSSGDRYNEQFF; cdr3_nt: TGTGCCAGTAGTTCAGGGGACCGTTACAATGAGCAGTTCTTC
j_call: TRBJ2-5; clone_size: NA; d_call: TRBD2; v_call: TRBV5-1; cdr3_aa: CASSLAGAGGYQETQYF; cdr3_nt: TGCGCCAGCAGCTTGGCGGGAGCGGGGGGGTACCAAGAGACCCAGTACTTC
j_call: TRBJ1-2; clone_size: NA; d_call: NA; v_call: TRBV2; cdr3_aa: CASSGGPGTNYGYTF; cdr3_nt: TGTGCCAGCAGTGGGGGGCCAGGTACTAACTATGGCTACACCTTC
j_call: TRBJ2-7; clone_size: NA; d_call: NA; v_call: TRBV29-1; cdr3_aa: CSVSSDSRYEQYF; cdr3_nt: TGCAGCGTTTCTAGCGACTCCAGGTACGAGCAGTACTTC
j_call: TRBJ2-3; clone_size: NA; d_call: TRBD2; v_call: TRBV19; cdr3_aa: CASSPTSGGIDTQYF; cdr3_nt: TGTGCCAGTAGCCCGACTAGCGGGGGGATAGATACGCAGTATTTT
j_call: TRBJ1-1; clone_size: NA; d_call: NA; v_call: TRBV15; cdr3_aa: CATSRSRYTEAFF; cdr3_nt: TGTGCCACCAGCAGAAGCAGGTACACTGAAGCTTTCTTT
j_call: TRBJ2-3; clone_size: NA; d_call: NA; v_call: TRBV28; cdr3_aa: CASRPPVIVEKGNTQYF; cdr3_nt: TGTGCCAGCAGACCACCGGTTATCGTTGAGAAGGGGAATACGCAGTATTTT